The clone carrying this T cell receptor (beta chain) came up a few times. Antigen unknown. The sample originates from a study of blood T cells in healthy people across ages. Study-wide points: More naive CD4+ cells and higher diversity marked long-lived donors relative to aged donors.

The second PCR ran about 6 to 12 cycles with a sample-barcoded 5' primer and J-beta primers. Every cDNA molecule bore a tag from a template-switch adaptor containing 12 random nucleotides. TCRdb re-derived calls from the 5' RACE reads in MiXCR, one entry per CDR3 protein. The sample lists about 1.4 million distinct CDR3 sequences, around 55% seen once, with 6.7% in the top ten. Trimming pared 5 bases from V and 4 bases from J, leaving 15 bases between. Germline lookup yields CDR1 MNHEY and CDR2 SVGAGI. This CDR3 has 14 amino acids. Per sample, at least 5 micrograms of total RNA were extracted. The sequenced material came from blood. This TCR was recovered from a man aged 18 to 29 in good health. The chain combines TRBV6-5 with TRBJ2-7, with TRBD1 as a possible D gene (5 bases). This CDR3 reads CASSLQKGPYEQYF. CDR3 DNA: TGTGCCAGCAGTCTACAGAAGGGGCCTTACGAGCAGTACTTC.